Below, 31 T cell receptor beta chains from the same sample are listed, as sequenced in a study of OX40 agonist ivuxolimab in advanced cancers. Generated by immunoSEQ multiplex PCR, the TCRdb table keeps only in-frame clones and is missing some. The sample shows about 73,000 clones, 70% to 90% of them seen only once. The sample consisted of CD4+ or CD8+ T cells sorted from blood, taken in a trial of the OX40 agonist ivuxolimab. Receptor source: an adult with an advanced solid tumor such as melanoma, head and neck, liver or kidney cancer.

The chain uses TRBV28 and TRBJ2-7; D perhaps matches TRBD1 (5 bases). CDR1 is MDHEN, CDR2 SYDVKM, per germline. The CDR3 length is 14 residues. Between the trimmed V and J ends, which lost 3 bases and 5 bases, there was a span of 14 bases. The CDR3 DNA reads TGTGCCAGCAGTTTTAGGGCAGGGTCTGACGAGCAGTACTTC. It specifies CASSFRAGSDEQYF.

The sample holds a few counts of this clone. The chain carries TRBV28 and TRBJ1-1, with TRBD1 matching over 7 bases. Germline-derived CDR1 and CDR2 are MDHEN and SYDVKM. Losses at the gene ends were 7 bases for V and 0 bases for J; bases not matched to a gene: 2. CDR3 length: 13 amino acids. The CDR3 loop reads CASMRGLNTEAFF. In nucleotides, the CDR3 is TGTGCCAGCATGAGGGGGCTGAACACTGAAGCTTTCTTT.

A single count supports this clone. The chain carries TRBV7-9 and TRBJ1-3, with D unresolved. Germline CDR1 reads SEHNR; CDR2 reads FQNEAQ (reference sequence). V lost 11 bases and J 2 bases, leaving 13 bases between the germline ends. The CDR3 is 13 amino acids. CDR3 region: CAWPHGPGNTIYF. In DNA form, the CDR3 reads TGTGCCTGGCCCCACGGGCCTGGAAACACCATATATTTT.

The chain links TRBV27 to TRBJ1-2; TRBD1 aligns across 8 bases. This CDR3 comprises 13 residues. Unmatched junction bases numbered 7, after V lost 5 bases and J lost 8 bases. CDR1 MNHEY and CDR2 SMNVEV come from the germline V gene (reference sequence). CDR3 nucleotide sequence: TGTGCCAGCAGTGGGGACAGGATGAACGGCTACACCTTC. This translates into CASSGDRMNGYTF.

The V gene is TRBV5-6, the J gene TRBJ2-7; TRBD1 agrees at 7 bases. CDR3 size: 13 residues. The germline CDR1 and CDR2 sequences are SGHDT and YYEEEE. Trimming took 0 bases from V and 6 from J; bases not matched to a gene: 3. The CDR3 loop is CASSLAAGGEQYF. CDR3 coding DNA: TGTGCCAGCAGCTTGGCGGCAGGGGGCGAGCAGTACTTC.

CDR3 residues: CASSPGTGNVLTF. Here the CDR3 DNA reads TGTGCCAGCAGCCCCGGGACAGGGAACGTCCTGACTTTC. The V and J genes are TRBV9 and TRBJ2-6; 9 bases align to TRBD1. The germline V gene has CDR1 SGDLS and CDR2 YYNGEE. The V gene end was trimmed by 4 bases and the J gene end by 10 bases; junction bases not matched to a gene: 3. The CDR3 runs to 13 residues.

This chain links TRBV30 with TRBJ1-6; TRBD1 might be the D (6 bases). Germline V gives CDR1 GTSNPN, CDR2 SVGIG (reference sequence). This CDR3 has 15 residues. Trimming removed 0 bases from V and 8 bases from J, with 14 bases in between. CDR3 in DNA: TGTGCCTGGAGTGTGTCAGGGGAGGCCTATTCACCCCTCCACTTT. Translated: CAWSVSGEAYSPLHF.

The chain joins TRBV29-1 to TRBJ1-4, with D perhaps TRBD1 (5 bases). Germline V gene data show CDR1 as SQVTM and CDR2 as ANQGSEA. Trimming pared 7 bases from V and 8 bases from J, leaving 14 bases between. This CDR3 spans 12 amino acids. In DNA, the CDR3 is TGCAGCGCCCTGGGGGTTGGCGAAAAACTGTTTTTT. It encodes CSALGVGEKLFF.

This chain uses TRBV2 with TRBJ2-4; TRBD1 aligns across 9 bases. Germline CDR1 SNHLY, CDR2 FYNNEI. V lost 3 bases and J lost 8; bases outside the gene matches: 8. CDR3 length equals 15 residues. The CDR3 sequence is CASSESQGAVDIQYF. The CDR3 nucleotides read TGTGCCAGCAGTGAGTCACAGGGGGCGGTGGACATTCAGTACTTC.

V is TRBV27 and J is TRBJ2-3, with D possibly matching TRBD2 (6 bases). The CDR3 is made up of 15 amino acids. Between the trimmed V and J ends, which lost 5 bases and 1 base, there was a span of 13 bases. CDR1 and CDR2 from the germline V gene are MNHEY and SMNVEV (reference sequence). The CDR3 sequence is CASSRGGHGTDTQYF. The DNA of the CDR3 is TGTGCCAGCAGTCGGGGAGGACATGGCACAGATACGCAGTATTTT.

There are a few counts of this clone. Different DNA sequences within this sample yield the same CDR3. J is TRBJ2-7 and V is TRBV27, with D unclear. V dropped 2 bases and J dropped 0 bases, with 5 bases sitting between them. Germline V lookup: CDR1 MNHEY, CDR2 SMNVEV (reference sequence). The CDR3 has 13 residues. The CDR3 DNA is TGTGCCAGCAGTTTACAGTACTCCTACGAGCAGTACTTC. This gives the protein CASSLQYSYEQYF.

This sequence joins TRBV7-8 and TRBJ1-5, with 8 bases fitting TRBD1. V was clipped by 5 bases and J by 0 bases; unmatched bases: 15. Germline V gene data show CDR1 as SGHVS and CDR2 as FQNEAQ. The CDR3 totals 19 residues. CDR3 sequence reads: CASSPYGQGELYSNQPQHF. The DNA of the CDR3 is TGTGCCAGCAGCCCATACGGACAGGGTGAGCTTTATAGCAATCAGCCCCAGCATTTT.

The chain has TRBV14 and TRBJ2-5; no reliable D call. The CDR3 consists of 14 residues. Germline CDR1 SGHDN, CDR2 FVKESK. V was shortened by 3 bases and J by 3 bases, with 11 bases between the two germline ends. The CDR3 spells CASSHRNREETQYF. The CDR3 region has the DNA TGTGCCAGCAGCCACAGAAACCGAGAAGAGACCCAGTACTTC.

This sequence joins TRBV28 and TRBJ2-1; 10 nucleotides align to TRBD2. The germline V gene has CDR1 MDHEN and CDR2 SYDVKM. Trimming took 8 bases from V and 5 from J; bases not matched to a gene: 6. This CDR3 contains 14 residues. The CDR3 is CASLQAGGDNEQFF. The CDR3, as DNA: TGTGCCAGCCTGCAAGCGGGAGGGGACAATGAGCAGTTCTTC.

The chain employs TRBV21-1 and TRBJ1-2. TRBV21-1 is annotated as a pseudogene. CDR3 size: 16 residues. This chain's CDR3 is CASSKKTKLRDYGYTF. The CDR3 DNA is TGTGCCAGCAGCAAAAAGACAAAGCTAAGGGACTATGGCTACACCTTC.

The rearrangement uses TRBV9 and TRBJ2-3; no definite D call. V lost 0 bases to trimming and J lost 0 bases, with 14 bases between them. CDR3 length equals 17 residues. The V gene's germline CDR1 is SGDLS and CDR2 YYNGEE. CDR3 nucleotides: TGTGCCAGCAGCGTAGGCCGCATCGCAAGTAGCACAGATACGCAGTATTTT. Its translation: CASSVGRIASSTDTQYF.

The genes are TRBV7-7 and TRBJ2-5; 10 nucleotides match TRBD1. Trimming took 6 bases from V and 4 from J; bases not matched to a gene: 2. This CDR3 is built from 13 residues. Germline loops: CDR1 SSHAT, CDR2 FNYEAQ (reference sequence). The CDR3 DNA reads TGTGCCAGCAGTCGGACAGGGGGAGAGACCCAGTACTTC. Translation: CASSRTGGETQYF.

The rearrangement links TRBV4-1 to TRBJ2-7, with 7 nucleotides matching TRBD2. The CDR3 is 16 residues long. V gave up 1 base and J gave up 0 bases; unmatched junction bases: 6. CDR1 and CDR2 from the germline V gene are MGHRA and YSYEKL. CDR3 coding DNA: TGCGCCAGCAGCCAAGCTCTAGCGGCAACCTCCTACGAGCAGTACTTC. It specifies CASSQALAATSYEQYF.

The chain links TRBV29-1 to TRBJ2-5; D perhaps matches TRBD2 (5 bases). The CDR3 is 12 residues long. Germline lookup yields CDR1 SQVTM and CDR2 ANQGSEA. V dropped 7 bases and J dropped 4 bases, with 13 bases sitting between them. CDR3 loop: CSANIAPETQYF. The CDR3 nucleotides are TGCAGCGCCAATATAGCGCCAGAGACCCAGTACTTC.

This chain joins TRBV4-1 and TRBJ2-7, with D perhaps matching TRBD2 (6 bases). The CDR3 is 16 amino acids. V dropped 2 bases and J dropped 3 bases, with 17 bases sitting between them. CDR1 MGHRA and CDR2 YSYEKL come from the germline V gene. CDR3 residues: CASSQSPSSAFYEQYF. As DNA, the CDR3 is TGCGCCAGCAGCCAATCGCCGTCTAGCGCTTTCTACGAGCAGTACTTC.

The chain links TRBV7-3 to TRBJ1-1; 8 bases line up with TRBD1. CDR3 length: 16 amino acids. Germline CDR1 is SGHTA and CDR2 is FQGTGA. Trimming removed 2 bases from V and 3 bases from J; junction bases left unmatched: 8. CDR3 sequence reads: CASSLRPTGGDTEAFF. CDR3 nucleotides: TGTGCCAGCAGCTTACGGCCCACAGGGGGGGACACTGAAGCTTTCTTT.

This chain joins TRBV28 and TRBJ1-3; TRBD1 is a possible D gene (5 bases). There are 16 residues in the CDR3. The ends were cut back, 4 bases at V and 0 bases at J, with 13 bases in the middle. CDR1 and CDR2 from the germline V gene are MDHEN and SYDVKM. CDR3 sequence: CASSYEGTSSGNTIYF. In nucleotides, the CDR3 is TGTGCCAGCAGTTACGAGGGGACGAGCTCTGGAAACACCATATATTTT. Using reference TRBV28 and TRBJ1-3 for the parts outside the CDR3, the full variable domain is DVKVTQSSRYLVKRTGEKVFLECVQDMDHENMFWYRQDPGLGLRLIYFSYDVKMKEKGDIPEGYSVSREKKERFSLILESASTNQTSMYLCASSYEGTSSGNTIYFGEGSWLTVV.

This chain connects TRBV7-6 to TRBJ2-1; 12 nucleotides agree with TRBD1. The CDR3 is 17 residues long. Germline trimming cut 3 bases from V and 8 bases from J; bases unmatched to any gene: 11. The germline gives CDR1 SGHVS, CDR2 FNYEAQ. CDR3 in DNA: TGTGCCAGCAGCTTGGAAGGGACAGGGGGCCCGTGGGATGAGCAGTTCTTC. It is translated as CASSLEGTGGPWDEQFF.

The chain carries TRBV5-6 and TRBJ1-2, with D hard to call. From germline, CDR1 is SGHDT and CDR2 YYEEEE. The CDR3 extends over 16 amino acids. V was cut by 1 base and J by 4 bases, with 17 bases left in between. CDR3 DNA sequence: TGTGCCAGCAGCTTGTTAGCAGTCCTTAATCTCTATGGCTACACCTTC. It encodes CASSLLAVLNLYGYTF.

The chain combines TRBV30 with TRBJ1-4; possible D gene TRBD1, 5 bases. The CDR3 is 12 amino acids. CDR1 GTSNPN and CDR2 SVGIG come from the germline V gene (reference sequence). V lost 0 bases to trimming and J lost 8 bases, with 7 bases between them. CDR3 in amino acids: CAWSVGAEKLFF. CDR3 coding DNA: TGTGCCTGGAGTGTAGGGGCAGAAAAACTGTTTTTT.

This chain uses TRBV27 with TRBJ2-7, with 8 bases aligning to TRBD2. Germline V lookup: CDR1 MNHEY, CDR2 SMNVEV (reference sequence). CDR3 length: 14 amino acids. The V gene end was trimmed by 3 bases and the J gene end by 3 bases; junction bases not matched to a gene: 4. CDR3 nucleotide sequence: TGTGCCAGCAGTTTCGGGACTAGTTACTACGAGCAGTACTTC. Translating gives CASSFGTSYYEQYF.

The CDR3 sequence: CASRDLLDGYTF. The CDR3 coding sequence is TGTGCCAGCAGGGACCTTCTTGATGGCTACACCTTC. This rearrangement joins TRBV9 to TRBJ1-2; D unresolved. This CDR3 region has 12 residues. The V gene's germline CDR1 is SGDLS and CDR2 YYNGEE. Trimming stripped 5 bases from V and 6 bases from J, with 11 bases between.

This clone was seen a few times. V is TRBV7-2 and J is TRBJ1-2, with TRBD1 as a possible D gene (6 bases). The V and J ends lost 3 bases and 10 bases respectively, with 18 bases between them. The CDR3 is 14 residues long. Per germline, CDR1 SGHTA and CDR2 FQGNSA. The CDR3 is CASSLITGSPDYTF. The CDR3 DNA reads TGTGCCAGCAGCTTGATAACAGGGAGCCCTGACTACACCTTC.

The V and J genes are TRBV5-6 and TRBJ2-6; D call uncertain. The germline gives CDR1 SGHDT, CDR2 YYEEEE. This CDR3 has 12 amino acids. Trimming cost V 2 bases and J 8 bases, with 5 bases left between them. As DNA, the CDR3 is TGTGCCAGCAGCTTTCTGCCCAACGTCCTGACTTTC. It codes for CASSFLPNVLTF.

A few counts support this clone. The rearrangement joins TRBV2 to TRBJ2-7; D may be TRBD1 or TRBD2 (5 bases each). Trimming stripped 5 bases from V and 4 bases from J, with 18 bases between. Germline values: CDR1 SNHLY, CDR2 FYNNEI. The CDR3 has 15 residues. As DNA, the CDR3 is TGTGCCAGCAGTTCGGGGCAGGGTCTGGATTACGAGCAGTACTTC. The encoded protein is CASSSGQGLDYEQYF.

This chain links TRBV7-3 with TRBJ1-1; maybe TRBD1 (5 bases). This CDR3 has 13 residues. Germline CDR1 and CDR2: SGHTA and FQGTGA. V shed 2 bases and J shed 6 bases, with 10 bases lying between them. The CDR3 loop reads CASSLGGLSEAFF. CDR3 nucleotides: TGTGCCAGCAGCTTAGGGGGTCTCTCTGAAGCTTTCTTT.